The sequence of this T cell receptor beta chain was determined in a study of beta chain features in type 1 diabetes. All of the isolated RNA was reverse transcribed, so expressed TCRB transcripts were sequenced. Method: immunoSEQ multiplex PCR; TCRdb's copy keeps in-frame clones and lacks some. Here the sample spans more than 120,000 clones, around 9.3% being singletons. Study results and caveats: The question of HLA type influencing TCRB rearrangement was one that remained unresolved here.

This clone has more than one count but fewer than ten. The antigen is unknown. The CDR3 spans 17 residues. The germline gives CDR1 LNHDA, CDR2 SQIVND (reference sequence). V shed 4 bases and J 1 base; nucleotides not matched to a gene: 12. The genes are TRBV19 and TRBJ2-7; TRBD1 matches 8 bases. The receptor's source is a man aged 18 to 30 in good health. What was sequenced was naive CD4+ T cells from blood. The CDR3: CASSKGQTGTGSYEQYF. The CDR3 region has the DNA TGTGCCAGTAGTAAGGGGCAAACTGGGACAGGTTCCTACGAGCAGTACTTC.